The rows below give T cell receptor beta chains drawn from one sample of a study of spatial heterogeneity in lung cancer. A single record per CDR3 protein comes from TCRdb applying MiXCR to the 5' RACE reads. In the table there are about 120,000 distinct CDR3 sequences, more than 10% of which are singletons. The sample consisted of PBMCs, taken at follow-up. Every receptor here comes from a male donor with early-stage non-small cell lung cancer. Both conserved end residues are part of each CDR3. D genes are given only for firm matches. Rows give clone size only sometimes, using once, few, many, or a class for an expanded clone.

- TRBJ2-3 many TRBV27 CASSIDYTDTQYF TGTGCCAGCAGTATCGACTACACAGATACGCAGTATTTT
- TRBJ1-6 many TRBV28 CASSFRSPLHF TGTGCCAGCAGTTTTAGATCACCCCTCCACTTT
TRBD2 TRBJ2-3 - TRBV18 CASSPTSGKSGDTQYF TGTGCCAGCTCACCAACTAGCGGGAAAAGTGGAGATACGCAGTATTTT
TRBD1 TRBJ2-7 many TRBV6-5 CASSRDSIYEQYF TGTGCCAGCAGCAGGGACAGTATCTACGAGCAGTACTTC
TRBD1 TRBJ1-2 - TRBV10-3 CAISGGQIYGYTF TGTGCCATCAGTGGGGGACAGATCTATGGCTACACCTTC
TRBD1 TRBJ2-1 - TRBV24-1 CATSVRQGDYNEQFF TGTGCCACCTCAGTGCGGCAGGGGGACTACAATGAGCAGTTCTTC
- TRBJ2-6 many TRBV6-2/TRBV6-3 CASKPGLTSGANVLTF TGTGCCAGCAAGCCAGGGCTAACCTCTGGGGCCAACGTCCTGACTTTC
- TRBJ2-1 many TRBV10-3 CAISELGPDLMDQQFF TGTGCCATCAGTGAGTTGGGCCCAGACTTGATGGACCAGCAGTTCTTC
TRBD1 TRBJ1-2 - TRBV12-3/TRBV12-4 CASSHSGQGTSYGYTF TGTGCCAGCAGCCACTCAGGACAGGGAACCAGCTATGGCTACACCTTC
- TRBJ2-2 - TRBV5-1 CASSLDVPNTGELFF TGCGCCAGCAGCTTAGACGTCCCGAACACCGGGGAGCTGTTTTTT
- TRBJ2-5 - TRBV7-2 CASSLRAGPQAAQYF TGTGCCAGCAGCTTAAGGGCGGGGCCCCAAGCGGCCCAGTACTTC
- TRBJ1-6 - TRBV20-1 CSASRPVRAYNSPLHF TGCAGTGCTAGTCGGCCCGTTCGAGCGTATAATTCACCCCTCCACTTT
TRBD1 TRBJ2-5 few TRBV19 CASRQGRETQYF TGTGCCAGTAGACAGGGGAGAGAGACCCAGTACTTC
TRBD1 TRBJ1-5 - TRBV7-2 CASSLRTGEQPQHF TGTGCCAGCAGCTTACGGACAGGCGAACAGCCCCAGCATTTT
TRBD1 TRBJ2-3 many TRBV30 CAWETGVADTQYF TGTGCCTGGGAAACAGGGGTGGCAGATACGCAGTATTTT
- TRBJ2-3 few TRBV12-3/TRBV12-4 CASSLVHSTDTQYF TGTGCCAGCAGTTTAGTGCACAGCACAGATACGCAGTATTTT
- TRBJ1-1 many TRBV20-1 CSASRLMNTEAFF TGCAGTGCTAGTAGGCTCATGAACACTGAAGCTTTCTTT
TRBD2 TRBJ2-3 few TRBV20-1 CSARALLAGTDTQYF TGCAGTGCTAGAGCCCTCCTAGCGGGGACAGATACGCAGTATTTT
- TRBJ1-2 few TRBV7-9 CASSPWHLLNYGYTF TGTGCCAGCAGCCCCTGGCATCTACTTAACTATGGCTACACCTTC
- TRBJ2-2 few TRBV10-3 CAIGTTSNTGELFF TGTGCCATCGGAACCACCTCGAACACCGGGGAGCTGTTTTTT
- TRBJ1-6 few TRBV7-9 CASSSGFSPLHF TGTGCCAGCAGCTCGGGGTTTTCACCCCTCCACTTT
- TRBJ2-7 - TRBV9 CASSGEYDEQYF TGTGCCAGCAGCGGGGAATACGACGAGCAGTACTTC
- TRBJ1-1 many TRBV7-3 CASSTSGVDTEAFF TGTGCCAGCAGCACCTCAGGGGTTGACACTGAAGCTTTCTTT
- TRBJ1-2 - TRBV4-1 CASSQQMSGNLIHTF TGCGCCAGCAGCCAGCAGATGTCCGGGAACCTCATCCACACCTTC
- TRBJ1-1 many TRBV28 CASRFTGQNTEAFF TGTGCCTCGAGGTTTACAGGTCAGAACACTGAAGCTTTCTTT
TRBD1 TRBJ2-3 many TRBV10-3 CAIRRGDSNTDTQYF TGTGCCATCAGGAGAGGGGACAGCAACACAGATACGCAGTATTTT
TRBD2 TRBJ2-1 few TRBV11-2 CASSNTFALAGGRQFF TGTGCCAGCAGCAACACCTTTGCACTAGCGGGGGGCAGGCAGTTCTTC